The 29 T cell receptor beta chains below all came from one sample that was sequenced in a study of T cell responses to AZD1222 COVID-19 vaccine. Assay: immunoSEQ multiplex PCR; the TCRdb copy retains only in-frame clones and omits some. The data show 95,000 to 150,000 clones, 88% seen once. Sequenced material: peripheral blood, taken on day 0 of AZD1222 vaccination. The receptors originated from an adult in good health.

This chain's CDR3 is CASSSGGGALNEQFF. The CDR3 bases are TGTGCCAGCAGCTCTGGCGGGGGGGCCTTGAATGAGCAGTTCTTC. The chain has TRBV5-6 and TRBJ2-1, with TRBD2 matching over 9 bases. With 3 bases clipped from V and 7 bases from J, the junction kept 8 bases outside the gene matches. The germline V gene has CDR1 SGHDT and CDR2 YYEEEE. The CDR3 spans 15 residues.

The rearrangement joins TRBV11-2 to TRBJ1-2; D possibly corresponds to TRBD1 (5 bases). This CDR3 comprises 13 residues. Between the trimmed V and J ends, which lost 2 bases and 8 bases, there was a span of 12 bases. Germline V gives CDR1 SGHAT, CDR2 FQNNGV. The CDR3 sequence is CASSLPRGGGYTF. The CDR3 DNA reads TGTGCCAGCAGCTTACCGAGGGGCGGAGGCTACACCTTC.

The chain joins TRBV2 to TRBJ2-2; either TRBD1 or TRBD2 may supply D (5 bases each). The germline V and J ends were trimmed by 11 bases and 2 bases, with 15 bases remaining between them. The CDR3 totals 14 residues. The germline V gene encodes CDR1 SNHLY and CDR2 FYNNEI. The CDR3 spells CAGSRESNTGELFF. The CDR3 bases are TGTGCCGGGAGCAGGGAATCCAACACCGGGGAGCTGTTTTTT.

The chain recombines TRBV5-1 with TRBJ2-5, with 10 bases lining up with TRBD1. This CDR3 comprises 16 residues. The germline gives CDR1 SGHRS, CDR2 YFSETQ. Germline trimming cut 1 base from V and 3 bases from J; bases unmatched to any gene: 6. The CDR3 region is CASSLMGQGIKETQYF. CDR3 nucleotide sequence: TGCGCCAGCAGCTTGATGGGACAGGGGATAAAAGAGACCCAGTACTTC. The whole variable domain, filled in from reference TRBV5-1 and TRBJ2-5, reads KAGVTQTPRYLIKTRGQQVTLSCSPISGHRSVSWYQQTPGQGLQFLFEYFSETQRNKGNFPGRFSGRQFSNSRSEMNVSTLELGDSALYLCASSLMGQGIKETQYFGPGTRLLVL.

This clone came up a few times. This sequence joins TRBV7-9 and TRBJ2-7; D may be TRBD2 (5 bases). V shed 5 bases and J shed 4 bases, with 12 bases lying between them. CDR3 size: 13 residues. Germline CDR1 is SEHNR and CDR2 is FQNEAQ (reference sequence). This chain's CDR3 is CASSPRGPYEQYF. As DNA, the CDR3 is TGTGCCAGCAGCCCCCGGGGTCCTTACGAGCAGTACTTC.

The genes are TRBV7-2 and TRBJ2-1; the D gene is possibly TRBD2 (5 bases). CDR1 and CDR2 from the germline V gene are SGHTA and FQGNSA. This CDR3 is built from 13 residues. V was clipped by 3 bases and J by 7 bases, with 10 bases between them. The CDR3: CASSFMLANEQFF. CDR3 sequence (DNA): TGTGCCAGCAGCTTTATGTTAGCGAATGAGCAGTTCTTC.

V and J are TRBV2 and TRBJ1-1; a weak D match, TRBD1 (6 bases). Germline V CDR1 and CDR2: SNHLY, FYNNEI. The germline V and J ends were trimmed by 5 bases and 6 bases, with 10 bases remaining between them. The CDR3 is 12 residues long. CDR3 sequence: CASSYREAEAFF. Written as DNA, the CDR3 is TGTGCCAGCAGTTACAGGGAGGCTGAAGCTTTCTTT.

The chain couples TRBV7-8 to TRBJ1-4; TRBD1 matches 8 bases. Germline lookup yields CDR1 SGHVS and CDR2 FQNEAQ. The V and J ends lost 5 bases and 5 bases, in that order; junction bases with no gene match: 7. CDR3 length: 15 residues. The CDR3 protein is CASSTSTGENEKLFF. The CDR3, as DNA: TGTGCCAGCAGCACGTCGACAGGGGAAAATGAAAAACTGTTTTTT. Looking up the rest from reference TRBV7-8 and TRBJ1-4 gives the full variable domain: GAGVSQSPRYKVAKRGQDVALRCDPISGHVSLFWYQQALGQGPEFLTYFQNEAQLDKSGLPSDRFFAERPEGSVSTLKIQRTQQEDSAVYLCASSTSTGENEKLFFGSGTQLSVL.

The chain carries TRBV12-3 or TRBV12-4 and TRBJ2-1; D is unclear. CDR3 length: 12 amino acids. The ends were cut back, 7 bases at V and 7 bases at J, with 11 bases in the middle. The CDR3 DNA reads TGTGCCAGCATGCTTAGTGGGAATGAGCAGTTCTTC. Protein: CASMLSGNEQFF.

Only one count was recorded for this clone. V usage is TRBV4-2 and J usage is TRBJ2-1; 10 bases agree with TRBD1. CDR3 size: 14 residues. CDR1 and CDR2 (germline): LGHNA, YNFKEQ. After removal of 4 bases from V and 8 bases from J, the junction contained 5 bases not matched to a gene. CDR3 nucleotides: TGTGCCAGCAGCCTCCCGGACAGGGGGGATGAGCAGTTCTTC. This codes for CASSLPDRGDEQFF.

The chain uses TRBV12-3 or TRBV12-4 and TRBJ1-2, with no clear D. Trimming took 3 bases from V and 4 from J, leaving 9 bases between them. This CDR3 has 13 amino acids. The CDR3 DNA sequence: TGTGCCAGCAGTTTTGTCAGTTCCTATGGCTACACCTTC. Translating gives CASSFVSSYGYTF.

This chain links TRBV4-2 with TRBJ2-3; perhaps TRBD2 as D (5 bases). Between the trimmed V and J ends, which lost 0 bases and 4 bases, there was a span of 14 bases. The CDR3 is made up of 16 amino acids. Germline-derived CDR1 and CDR2 are LGHNA and YNFKEQ. CDR3 DNA: TGTGCCAGCAGCCAAGATACCGGAACCGGGGCAGATACGCAGTATTTT. Encoded protein: CASSQDTGTGADTQYF.

The chain combines TRBV11-3 with TRBJ2-1; D unclear. V shed 1 base and J shed 7 bases, with 8 bases lying between them. The CDR3 has 13 residues. Germline loops: CDR1 SGHNT, CDR2 YENEEA. The CDR3 loop reads CASSLAVGNEQFF. For the CDR3, the DNA is TGTGCCAGCAGCTTAGCCGTAGGAAATGAGCAGTTCTTC.

The chain employs TRBV29-1 and TRBJ2-1; possible D gene TRBD1, 6 bases. The length of the CDR3 is 14 residues. Trimming left V 5 bases short and J 2 bases short, with 13 bases between. The V gene's germline CDR1 is SQVTM and CDR2 ANQGSEA. The CDR3 coding sequence is TGCAGCGTTTGCCGGGACACCACCTACAATGAGCAGTTCTTC. It encodes CSVCRDTTYNEQFF.

This chain links TRBV11-2 with TRBJ2-1, with D possibly called TRBD1 or TRBD2 (5 bases each). With 5 bases removed from V and 8 bases from J, the gap between germline ends came to 22 bases. CDR3 size: 16 residues. Germline V gene sequence: CDR1 SGHAT, CDR2 FQNNGV. The DNA of the CDR3 is TGTGCCAGCAGCCCAATCCTCCGTCAGGGAGAATATGAGCAGTTCTTC. Translated: CASSPILRQGEYEQFF.

This chain connects TRBV7-9 to TRBJ2-3, with D perhaps TRBD2 (6 bases). Trimming pared 4 bases from V and 2 bases from J, leaving 10 bases between. The germline gives CDR1 SEHNR, CDR2 FQNEAQ (reference sequence). CDR3 size: 14 residues. Here the CDR3 DNA reads TGTGCCAGCAGCTCGGGACTTTACACAGATACGCAGTATTTT. Protein: CASSSGLYTDTQYF.

This clone came up once. The chain joins TRBV4-1 to TRBJ2-1; 9 nucleotides agree with TRBD2. The trim removed 4 bases at V and 7 bases at J, leaving 17 bases unmatched. Looked up from germline, CDR1 is MGHRA and CDR2 is YSYEKL. The CDR3 is made up of 18 amino acids. The CDR3: CASSPTQGRLAGRNEQFF. CDR3 nucleotide sequence: TGCGCCAGCAGCCCCACTCAAGGTAGGCTAGCGGGGAGGAATGAGCAGTTCTTC.

V gene TRBV28 combines with J gene TRBJ1-1, with a possible D match to TRBD1 (6 bases). With 7 bases removed from V and 8 bases from J, the gap between germline ends came to 26 bases. The CDR3 totals 16 residues. Per the germline V gene, CDR1 is MDHEN and CDR2 is SYDVKM. The chain's CDR3 is CASTTTGGGWTHEAFF. Here the CDR3 DNA reads TGTGCCAGCACCACAACTGGGGGCGGGTGGACCCACGAAGCTTTCTTT.

The chain links TRBV6-5 to TRBJ1-1; D call uncertain. V lost 4 bases to trimming and J lost 1 base, with 10 bases between them. In germline, CDR1 is MNHEY, CDR2 SVGAGI. CDR3 size: 14 residues. The DNA for the CDR3 is TGTGCCAGCAGTTCTAGACCGGGGAACACTGAAGCTTTCTTT. This codes for CASSSRPGNTEAFF.

The V and J genes are TRBV2 and TRBJ1-4; weak D call: TRBD1 (6 bases). The CDR3 is 15 residues long. Germline-derived CDR1 and CDR2 are SNHLY and FYNNEI. Trimming took 2 bases from V and 8 from J, leaving 15 bases between them. This CDR3 reads CASSEWRGANEKLFF. The DNA of the CDR3 is TGTGCCAGCAGTGAATGGCGGGGGGCGAACGAAAAACTGTTTTTT.

The V gene is TRBV5-1, the J gene TRBJ2-1; D gene ambiguous. The V gene lost 1 base and the J gene lost 3 bases, with 11 bases spanning the gap. From germline, CDR1 is SGHRS and CDR2 YFSETQ. The CDR3 loop spans 15 amino acids. The CDR3 spells CASSLMDPNYNEQFF. The CDR3 nucleotides are TGCGCCAGCAGCTTGATGGACCCTAACTACAATGAGCAGTTCTTC.

The rearrangement links TRBV21-1 to TRBJ1-5; the table's D call, TRBD1, has no DNA check behind it. TRBV21-1 is a pseudogene. The CDR3 consists of 15 residues. The CDR3 protein is CASSKAGTGSFPQHF. CDR3 bases: TGTGCCAGCAGCAAAGCAGGGACAGGGTCCTTTCCCCAGCATTTT.

CDR3 sequence: CASSGQIGYNEQFF. For the CDR3, the DNA is TGTGCCAGCAGCGGACAAATTGGCTACAATGAGCAGTTCTTC. V usage is TRBV6-2 or TRBV6-3 and J usage is TRBJ2-1; weak D call: TRBD1 (5 bases). The germline V gene encodes CDR1 MNHEY and CDR2 SVGEGT. V was shortened by 6 bases and J by 3 bases, with 12 bases between the two germline ends. CDR3 length: 14 amino acids.

This chain links TRBV5-6 with TRBJ2-7, with a tentative D call TRBD2 (5 bases). The CDR3 spans 12 residues. Per the germline V gene, CDR1 is SGHDT and CDR2 is YYEEEE. Trimming cost V 4 bases and J 3 bases, with 8 bases left between them. The CDR3 is CASSRRGYEQYF. The CDR3 coding sequence is TGTGCCAGCAGCCGACGGGGCTACGAGCAGTACTTC.

This chain connects TRBV2 to TRBJ1-2, with TRBD1 identical over 7 bases. The V gene's germline CDR1 is SNHLY and CDR2 FYNNEI. After removal of 0 bases from V and 8 bases from J, the junction contained 0 bases not matched to a gene. This CDR3 comprises 12 residues. The chain's CDR3 is CASSEADRGYTF. CDR3 nucleotides: TGTGCCAGCAGTGAAGCGGACAGGGGCTACACCTTC.

V usage is TRBV3-1 (or the pseudogene TRBV3-2) and J usage is TRBJ1-1, with no clear D. The CDR3 runs to 15 residues. The germline V gene has CDR1 LGHDT and CDR2 YNNKEL (reference sequence). The V and J ends lost 2 bases and 1 base respectively, with 11 bases between them. The CDR3 reads CASSQFQVSNTEAFF. CDR3 nucleotides: TGTGCCAGCAGCCAATTTCAGGTATCGAACACTGAAGCTTTCTTT.

The chain combines TRBV18 with TRBJ2-7; D is uncertain. The V and J ends lost 3 bases and 3 bases respectively, with 12 bases between them. This CDR3 region has 14 residues. Germline V gives CDR1 KGHSH, CDR2 LQKENI. In DNA, the CDR3 is TGTGCCAGCTCACCGTCAGTCGAAAACTACGAGCAGTACTTC. This codes for CASSPSVENYEQYF.

The chain carries TRBV6-6 and TRBJ1-4, with 7 bases fitting TRBD1. CDR3 size: 16 residues. After removal of 6 bases from V and 7 bases from J, the junction contained 14 bases not matched to a gene. The germline gives CDR1 MNHNY, CDR2 SVGAGI (reference sequence). CDR3 protein: CASRRRGGTVTEKLFF. CDR3 in DNA: TGTGCCAGCAGAAGAAGAGGCGGGACAGTGACTGAAAAACTGTTTTTT.

The rearrangement joins TRBV6-1 to TRBJ1-2; the D gene is possibly TRBD1 (6 bases). The CDR3 loop spans 13 amino acids. CDR1 is MNHNS and CDR2 is SASEGT in the germline V gene. V was shortened by 2 bases and J by 6 bases, with 10 bases between the two germline ends. The CDR3 reads CASSELGANGYTF. CDR3 coding DNA: TGTGCCAGCAGTGAACTGGGGGCTAATGGCTACACCTTC.